These T cell receptor beta chains were read from a single sample in a study of shared clonotypes between healthy human individuals. TCRdb keeps only in-frame clones here, not all; method: immunoSEQ multiplex PCR. The table lists some 2.1 million clones, 95% of them singletons. Sequenced: naive CD4+ T cells sorted from blood. Receptor source: a young man in good health. The CDR3 runs from the conserved cysteine through the conserved F or W. The D gene is left open where the match is weak. Only part of the rows carry a size: once, few, many, or a class if the clone is expanded.

D gene	clone size	V gene	J gene	CDR3 DNA	CDR3 protein
NA	NA	TRBV6-5	TRBJ1-5	TGTGCCAGCAGTTACTCTCGGGAAAGCAATCAGCCCCAGCATTTT	CASSYSRESNQPQHF
NA	NA	TRBV5-1	TRBJ1-1	TGCGCCAGCAGCTTGGCCGGAGGGGATGAAGCTTTCTTT	CASSLAGGDEAFF
NA	once	TRBV28	TRBJ1-2	TGTGCCAGCAGCACGAACCAGGGGGGCTACACCTTC	CASSTNQGGYTF
NA	NA	TRBV28	TRBJ2-2	TGTGCCAGCAGCCCCCTGGGGCGAGCAGAAACGAACACCGGGGAGCTGTTTTTT	CASSPLGRAETNTGELFF
NA	NA	TRBV2	TRBJ1-2	TGTGCCAGCAGTGATATCTGGGATTTTAACTATGGCTACACCTTC	CASSDIWDFNYGYTF
NA	once	TRBV18	TRBJ1-4	TGTGCCAGCTCACCCCAAAATGAAAAACTGTTTTTT	CASSPQNEKLFF
TRBD1	few	TRBV7-2	TRBJ2-7	TGTGCCAGCAGCTTAGTACAGGGGGGCTCCTACGAGCAGTACTTC	CASSLVQGGSYEQYF
NA	NA	TRBV30	TRBJ2-1	TGTGCGGGCCATTCTCAGGGGAACAATGAGCAGTTCTTC	CAGHSQGNNEQFF
NA	NA	TRBV9	TRBJ1-2	TGTGCCAGCAGCGTAGCCTCCGGGGGAATAGGGCGGAATGGCTACACCTTC	CASSVASGGIGRNGYTF
NA	NA	TRBV7-6	TRBJ2-2	TGTGCCAGCAGCGAACTTCGGGGAGTCGGGGAGCTGTTTTTT	CASSELRGVGELFF
TRBD2	NA	TRBV9	TRBJ2-3	TGTGCCAGCAGCCCAAGCGGGAGGGGAGATACGCAGTATTTT	CASSPSGRGDTQYF
TRBD1	NA	TRBV6-4	TRBJ2-2	TGTGCCAGCAGTCCAGGGGGCCTTGGGACCGGGGAGCTGTTTTTT	CASSPGGLGTGELFF
TRBD1	NA	TRBV5-1	TRBJ2-7	TGCGCCAGCAGCTTGCATTCTCAACAGGGGGCCTCCTACGAGCAGTACTTC	CASSLHSQQGASYEQYF
NA	NA	TRBV4-2	TRBJ1-2	TGTGCCAGCAGCCAAGACAGTGCTAACTATGGCTACACCTTC	CASSQDSANYGYTF
TRBD2	NA	TRBV7-9	TRBJ2-1	TGTGCCAGCAGCTTCGGACTAGCGGGACCACCCCCCCAGTTCTTC	CASSFGLAGPPPQFF
TRBD1	NA	TRBV5-6	TRBJ2-5	TGTGCCAGCAGACAAGGACAGGGGGTGGTGGAGACCCAGTACTTC	CASRQGQGVVETQYF
TRBD1	NA	TRBV2	TRBJ1-5	TGTGCCAGCATTCCGACAGGGCCGAATCAGCCCCAGCATTTT	CASIPTGPNQPQHF
NA	NA	TRBV5-6	TRBJ1-5	TGTGCCAGCAGCTTGGTGGGGGAGAGCAATCAGCCCCAGCATTTT	CASSLVGESNQPQHF
NA	once	TRBV9	TRBJ1-5	TGTGCCAGCAGCGTAGGGGGGCAAAAGCCCCAGCATTTT	CASSVGGQKPQHF
TRBD1	once	TRBV7-2	TRBJ1-2	TGTGCCAGCAGCCCAGCCGGGACAGGGGGCACCTATGGCTACACCTTC	CASSPAGTGGTYGYTF
TRBD1	NA	TRBV5-6	TRBJ1-1	TGTGCCAGCAGCCGACAGGGGAGGAACACTGAAGCTTTCTTT	CASSRQGRNTEAFF
NA	once	TRBV6-1	TRBJ2-5	TGTGCCAGCACCTTAAGGGACGGGCAAGAGACCCAGTACTTC	CASTLRDGQETQYF
NA	NA	TRBV6-5	TRBJ1-2	TGTGCCAGCACCGCACGCGGGGGCGCCAACTATGGCTACACCTTC	CASTARGGANYGYTF
NA	NA	TRBV7-6	TRBJ1-2	TGTGCCAGCAGCTTAAACCCACCTAGGCAGGGAGAGGGCTACACCTTC	CASSLNPPRQGEGYTF
NA	NA	TRBV2	TRBJ2-7	TGTGCCAGCAGTGAAAGCGGTAACGAGCAGTACTTC	CASSESGNEQYF
NA	NA	TRBV29-1	TRBJ2-5	TGCAGCGTTGAAGAAGGGGGACCGTGGGACGAGGAAACCCAGTACTTC	CSVEEGGPWDEETQYF
NA	NA	TRBV25-1	TRBJ1-4	TGTGCCAGCAGTGAATGGGAAGGAAAACTGTTTTTT	CASSEWEGKLFF
NA	NA	TRBV7-9	TRBJ1-5	TGTGCCAGCAGCTTAGCGGAGGGGACGAATCAGCCCCAGCATTTT	CASSLAEGTNQPQHF
TRBD1	once	TRBV29-1	TRBJ1-3	TGCAGCGTCCAACAGGGGGTGGTTGGAAACACCATATATTTT	CSVQQGVVGNTIYF
NA	NA	TRBV6-5	TRBJ2-6	TGTGCCAGCAGTCGGGGGTACTCTGGGGCCAACGTCCTGACTTTC	CASSRGYSGANVLTF
TRBD1	NA	TRBV5-5	TRBJ2-7	TGTGCCAGCAGAGCTGACCGGGACAGGGGGCTTGAGCAGTACTTC	CASRADRDRGLEQYF
TRBD1	NA	TRBV27	TRBJ1-6	TGTGCCAGCAGTTTTAGCGCAGGGGGCGGCTCCAGGACCCTCCACTTT	CASSFSAGGGSRTLHF
NA	NA	TRBV18	TRBJ2-7	TGTGCCAGCCAAGAGGGGGTGACGATTACCGAGCAGTACTTC	CASQEGVTITEQYF
NA	once	TRBV18	TRBJ1-1	TGTGCCAGCTCACCGGGCCGAGGAACTGAAGCTTTCTTT	CASSPGRGTEAFF
NA	NA	TRBV4-1	TRBJ1-5	TGCGCCAGCAGCCAGGGCGAGGGTCAGCCCCAGCATTTT	CASSQGEGQPQHF
TRBD1	NA	TRBV2	TRBJ1-3	TGTGCCAGCAGTGAATGGGGGGACAGAGAGGTCTTT	CASSEWGDREVF
TRBD2	NA	TRBV4-1	TRBJ2-3	TGCGCCAGCAGCCAAGATCCGGATAGCGGGAGGTCTAGTACAGATACGCAGTATTTT	CASSQDPDSGRSSTDTQYF
NA	NA	TRBV6-5	TRBJ1-1	TGTGCCAGCAGTTATCGGGGGGGACTCACTGAAGCTTTCTTT	CASSYRGGLTEAFF
NA	NA	TRBV10-1	TRBJ2-1	TGCGCCAGCAGCCGGGACACTGTACTGGAGCAGTTCTTC	CASSRDTVLEQFF
NA	NA	TRBV10-1	TRBJ2-2	TGCGCCAGCAGTGAGTCAGGGACCGGGGAGCTGTTTTTT	CASSESGTGELFF
NA	NA	TRBV7-9	TRBJ1-2	TGTGCCAGCAGCTTAGGGTTACCCCGGGGCTACACCTTC	CASSLGLPRGYTF
TRBD1	NA	TRBV28	TRBJ1-2	TGTGCCAGCAGTTCCAGGGGGTTTCGCTCTGGCTACACCTTC	CASSSRGFRSGYTF
NA	NA	TRBV13	TRBJ1-4	TGTGCCAGCAGCAAAGGGAGCAAAGCTAATGAAAAACTGTTTTTT	CASSKGSKANEKLFF
NA	NA	TRBV6-5	TRBJ2-3	TGTGCCAGCAGTTACTCCGGCAGGGGACTCAGCCCGCAGTATTTT	CASSYSGRGLSPQYF
TRBD1	NA	TRBV11-2	TRBJ1-2	TGTGCCAGCAGCGAGGGGACAGGAAGGGGCTATGGCTACACCTTC	CASSEGTGRGYGYTF
TRBD1	once	TRBV2	TRBJ2-3	TGTGCCAGCAGGGAAAGGACAGGGGAGGCAGATACGCGGTATTTT	CASRERTGEADTRYF
NA	NA	TRBV11-2	TRBJ1-1	TGTGCCAGCAGCTTATCATATTTGATAGGAGCTGCTGAAGCTTTCTTT	CASSLSYLIGAAEAFF
TRBD1	NA	TRBV10-3	TRBJ1-3	TGTGCCATCAGAAGCTTTACAGGGGCGGGAAACACCATATATTTT	CAIRSFTGAGNTIYF
NA	NA	TRBV19	TRBJ2-5	TGTGCCAGTAGTTCCTGGACAGAGGAGACCCAGTACTTC	CASSSWTEETQYF